These T cell receptor beta chains were read from a single sample in a study of cytomegalovirus exposure and HLA in healthy donors. Data came from immunoSEQ multiplex PCR; TCRdb stores just in-frame clones and leaves some out. The sample consists of around 130,000 clones, around two thirds of them appearing once. Material for sequencing was PBMCs. Receptors were obtained from a human donor in good health. Both conserved end residues are part of each CDR3. Each record gives: J gene, clone size, V gene, D gene, CDR3 DNA, CDR3 protein. D genes are given only for firm matches. Clone size, where shown, is once, few, many, or a class for clones that have expanded.

j_gene: TRBJ2-5; abundance: .; v_gene: TRBV6-6; d_gene: TRBD2; CDR3nt: TGTGCCAGCAGCAGTAGCGGGGGGGCCCGAGAGACCCAGTACTTC; CDR3aa: CASSSSGGARETQYF
j_gene: TRBJ2-5; abundance: .; v_gene: TRBV27; d_gene: TRBD1; CDR3nt: TGTGCCAGCAGTGGCAGGGGGCGGGAAGAGACCCAGTACTTC; CDR3aa: CASSGRGREETQYF
j_gene: TRBJ2-1; abundance: .; v_gene: TRBV19; d_gene: .; CDR3nt: TGTGCCAGTAGTATACTAGCCGGGCCACACAATGAGCAGTTCTTC; CDR3aa: CASSILAGPHNEQFF
j_gene: TRBJ2-1; abundance: few; v_gene: TRBV7-3; d_gene: TRBD2; CDR3nt: TGTGCCAGCAGCCCATTTGCGGGGGAAAATGAGCAGTTCTTC; CDR3aa: CASSPFAGENEQFF
j_gene: TRBJ1-2; abundance: .; v_gene: TRBV29-1; d_gene: TRBD1; CDR3nt: TGCAGCGCCACAGGGGGACGGGGCTATGGCTACACCTTC; CDR3aa: CSATGGRGYGYTF
j_gene: TRBJ2-7; abundance: .; v_gene: TRBV7-2; d_gene: .; CDR3nt: TGTGCCAGCAGCATCAACCCGCGAATACAGTACTTC; CDR3aa: CASSINPRIQYF
j_gene: TRBJ2-1; abundance: .; v_gene: TRBV28; d_gene: TRBD1; CDR3nt: TGTGCCAGCAGAGGGACAGCTTACAATGAGCAGTTCTTC; CDR3aa: CASRGTAYNEQFF
j_gene: TRBJ2-7; abundance: .; v_gene: TRBV6-5; d_gene: .; CDR3nt: TGTGCCAGCAGTTACTCGCAGGGGAAATACGGCTACGAGCAGTACTTC; CDR3aa: CASSYSQGKYGYEQYF
j_gene: TRBJ1-1; abundance: .; v_gene: TRBV7-9; d_gene: TRBD1; CDR3nt: TGTGCCAGCAGCTTAGAAACACAGGGGGCGAGGGCTTTCTTT; CDR3aa: CASSLETQGARAFF
j_gene: TRBJ2-6; abundance: .; v_gene: TRBV27; d_gene: .; CDR3nt: TGTGCCAGCAGGACTTCTGGGGCCAACGTCCTGACTTTC; CDR3aa: CASRTSGANVLTF
j_gene: TRBJ1-5; abundance: .; v_gene: TRBV6-6; d_gene: .; CDR3nt: TGTGCCAGCAGTTACTCGGCTGTTAGCAGTCAGCCCCAGCATTTT; CDR3aa: CASSYSAVSSQPQHF
j_gene: TRBJ1-1; abundance: .; v_gene: TRBV19; d_gene: .; CDR3nt: TGTGCCAGTAGTATTGTTGTAGGTCAGCGGACTGAAGCCTTCTTT; CDR3aa: CASSIVVGQRTEAFF
j_gene: TRBJ2-3; abundance: .; v_gene: TRBV29-1; d_gene: TRBD2; CDR3nt: TGCAGCGTTGAAGAGCTAGCGGGAGAGCCAGATACGCAGTATTTT; CDR3aa: CSVEELAGEPDTQYF
j_gene: TRBJ1-1; abundance: .; v_gene: TRBV6-5; d_gene: TRBD1; CDR3nt: TGTGCCAGCAGTTACAGGGGGCTGAGCACTGAAGCTTTCTTT; CDR3aa: CASSYRGLSTEAFF
j_gene: TRBJ2-1; abundance: .; v_gene: TRBV7-9; d_gene: .; CDR3nt: TGTGCCAGCAGCTTAGTACTAGCCTCCTACAATGAGCAGTTCTTC; CDR3aa: CASSLVLASYNEQFF
j_gene: TRBJ2-7; abundance: .; v_gene: TRBV11-2; d_gene: TRBD2; CDR3nt: TGTGCCAGCAGCTTGGTAACTAGCGGGGACTACGAGCAGTACTTC; CDR3aa: CASSLVTSGDYEQYF
j_gene: TRBJ1-6; abundance: few; v_gene: TRBV7-3; d_gene: .; CDR3nt: TGTGCCAGCAGCTTAACCTTCGGGGGTTCACCCCTCCACTTT; CDR3aa: CASSLTFGGSPLHF
j_gene: TRBJ2-3; abundance: .; v_gene: TRBV5-1; d_gene: TRBD2; CDR3nt: TGCGCCAGCGGTGGGACTAGCGGAACAGATACGCAGTATTTT; CDR3aa: CASGGTSGTDTQYF
j_gene: TRBJ1-6; abundance: .; v_gene: TRBV5-6; d_gene: .; CDR3nt: TGTGCCAGCAGCTTGGGGACAGCCATTAATTCACCCCTCCACTTT; CDR3aa: CASSLGTAINSPLHF
j_gene: TRBJ2-3; abundance: .; v_gene: TRBV2; d_gene: TRBD2; CDR3nt: TGTGCCAGCAGTGAAGCGCTTCGAATAGCGGGAGGGACAGATACGCAGTATTTT; CDR3aa: CASSEALRIAGGTDTQYF
j_gene: TRBJ2-3; abundance: few; v_gene: TRBV19; d_gene: TRBD1; CDR3nt: TGTGCCAGTAGTAACGAAGGACAGGCGCTTTACACAGATACGCAGTATTTT; CDR3aa: CASSNEGQALYTDTQYF
j_gene: TRBJ1-1; abundance: .; v_gene: TRBV6-5; d_gene: .; CDR3nt: TGTGCCAGCAGTTACCAACTACAGGTCACTGAAGCTTTCTTT; CDR3aa: CASSYQLQVTEAFF
j_gene: TRBJ2-1; abundance: once; v_gene: TRBV4-2; d_gene: .; CDR3nt: TGTGCCAGCAGCCAGCTCGGGGGTCGGGAGACCGAGCAGTTCTTC; CDR3aa: CASSQLGGRETEQFF
j_gene: TRBJ2-1; abundance: .; v_gene: TRBV11-3; d_gene: TRBD1; CDR3nt: TGTGCCAGCAGCTTAGTTACAGGGGGCTCCTACAATGAGCAGTTCTTC; CDR3aa: CASSLVTGGSYNEQFF
j_gene: TRBJ2-5; abundance: .; v_gene: TRBV18; d_gene: .; CDR3nt: TGTGCCAGCTCACCCCCGGCAGGGCTGGGAAAGACCCAGTACTTC; CDR3aa: CASSPPAGLGKTQYF
j_gene: TRBJ2-1; abundance: .; v_gene: TRBV10-1; d_gene: TRBD2; CDR3nt: TGCGCCAGCGATGGACTAGCGGAAAACAATGAGCAGTTCTTC; CDR3aa: CASDGLAENNEQFF
j_gene: TRBJ2-7; abundance: .; v_gene: TRBV15; d_gene: TRBD1; CDR3nt: TGTGCCACCAGCAGAGGGGGACAGGGGATACACGAGCAGTACTTC; CDR3aa: CATSRGGQGIHEQYF
j_gene: TRBJ2-7; abundance: .; v_gene: TRBV4-2; d_gene: TRBD2; CDR3nt: TGTGCCAGCAGCCAAGTCCCGGGGGGGGTCTACGAGCAGTACTTC; CDR3aa: CASSQVPGGVYEQYF
j_gene: TRBJ2-7; abundance: .; v_gene: TRBV4-3; d_gene: TRBD1; CDR3nt: TGCGCCAGCAGCCAAGGCGCACAGGGGCCCCCTTTCTACGAGCAGTACTTC; CDR3aa: CASSQGAQGPPFYEQYF
j_gene: TRBJ2-7; abundance: .; v_gene: TRBV10-3; d_gene: .; CDR3nt: TGTGCCGTAGGCAGGGTCGACGACGAGCAGTACTTC; CDR3aa: CAVGRVDDEQYF
j_gene: TRBJ2-3; abundance: .; v_gene: TRBV4-3; d_gene: .; CDR3nt: TGCGCCAGCAGCCAAGAATGGTGGGCTAGCACAGATACGCAGTATTTT; CDR3aa: CASSQEWWASTDTQYF
j_gene: TRBJ2-2; abundance: .; v_gene: TRBV5-5; d_gene: .; CDR3nt: TGTGCCAGCAGCCATGGGCTCCCCCTCAACACCGGGGAGCTGTTTTTT; CDR3aa: CASSHGLPLNTGELFF
j_gene: TRBJ2-5; abundance: .; v_gene: TRBV12-2; d_gene: .; CDR3nt: TGTGCAAGTCGCCCGCGACTAGCGGGGGACCAAGAGACCCAGTACTTC; CDR3aa: CASRPRLAGDQETQYF
j_gene: TRBJ2-2; abundance: few; v_gene: TRBV4-2; d_gene: .; CDR3nt: TGTGCCAGCAGCCAAGCGACCGGGGAGCTGTTTTTT; CDR3aa: CASSQATGELFF
j_gene: TRBJ2-7; abundance: .; v_gene: TRBV28; d_gene: .; CDR3nt: TGTGCCAGCACCACGGAGGTTTACGAGCAGTACTTC; CDR3aa: CASTTEVYEQYF
j_gene: TRBJ2-5; abundance: few; v_gene: TRBV7-9; d_gene: .; CDR3nt: TGTGCCAGCAGTCTTAGCGGAAGAAGGGAGACCCAGTACTTC; CDR3aa: CASSLSGRRETQYF